These 21 T cell receptor beta chains were all obtained from the same sample, sequenced in a study of CD8+CD57+ T cells in acquired aplastic anemia. CD8+CD57+ cell expansion, shown by flow cytometry, had occurred in the patients selected for sequencing. Genomic DNA templated the TCR beta VDJ and CDR3 profiling. TCRdb itself ran the reads through MiXCR, one entry per CDR3 protein. In the table there are about 150,000 distinct CDR3 sequences, more than 45% of which are singletons. The sequenced sample consisted of sorted CD4+, CD8+, or CD8+CD57+ T cells (not recorded which) from PBMCs. All receptors derive from a human donor with aplastic anemia.

About this clonotype itself: The junction does not match germline at one end; this may be a read error. The chain employs TRBV11-2 and TRBJ2-1; the D gene could be TRBD1 or TRBD2 (6 bases each). The CDR3 has 14 amino acids. The germline V gene has CDR1 SGHAT and CDR2 FQNNGV. The CDR3 region is CAGSRNRGRNEQFF. The CDR3, as DNA: TGTGCCGGCAGCCGAAACCGGGGGCGAAATGAGCAGTTCTTC.

The rearrangement uses TRBV29-1 and TRBJ2-7; TRBD2 matches 8 bases. The CDR3 loop spans 13 amino acids. CDR1 is SQVTM, CDR2 ANQGSEA, per germline. For the CDR3, the DNA is TGCAGCGTGGAAGGCGGGGGGCACAATGAGCAGTACGTC. Protein sequence: CSVEGGGHNEQYV.

The J gene is TRBJ1-2, the V gene TRBV15; D might be TRBD1 (5 bases). The ends were cut back, 1 base at V and 4 bases at J, with 13 bases in the middle. The germline V gene encodes CDR1 LNHNV and CDR2 YYDKDF (reference sequence). The CDR3 spans 15 residues. The CDR3 protein is CATSRGDSMAYGYTF. The CDR3 DNA reads as TGTGCCACCAGCAGAGGGGACTCGATGGCCTATGGCTACACCTTC.

This clonotype was counted at least ten times. The chain joins TRBV7-3 to TRBJ1-1, with no clear D. The CDR3 contains 13 residues. The V end lost 4 bases, the J end lost 1 base, and 7 bases lay between the germline ends. The V gene's germline CDR1 is SGHTA and CDR2 FQGTGA. CDR3 DNA sequence: TGTGCCAGCAGCTCGACAACGAACACTGAAGCTTTCTTT. It codes for CASSSTTNTEAFF.

This clonotype has more than one count but fewer than ten. This clone may be a read error of a much larger clone one base away. The CDR3 bases are TGTGCCAGCAGTGTAGCGGCTAACAAAAACATTCAGTACTTC. Protein sequence: CASSVAANKNIQYF. The genes are TRBV2 and TRBJ2-4; TRBD2 is a possible D gene (6 bases). There are 14 residues in the CDR3. Germline CDR1 and CDR2: SNHLY and FYNNEI. The V gene lost 4 bases and the J gene lost 3 bases, with 10 bases spanning the gap. The full variable domain, rest sourced from reference TRBV2 and TRBJ2-4, is EPEVTQTPSHQVTQMGQEVILRCVPISNHLYFYWYRQILGQKVEFLVSFYNNEISEKSEIFDDQFSVERPDGSNFTLKIRSTKLEDSAMYFCASSVAANKNIQYFGAGTRLSVL.

The V and J genes are TRBV10-1 and TRBJ2-7; D might be TRBD2 (6 bases). The CDR3 contains 11 residues. Germline values: CDR1 WNHNN, CDR2 SYGVQD (reference sequence). V lost 8 bases and J 5 bases, leaving 10 bases between the germline ends. The CDR3 region is CASRSGDEQYF. CDR3 DNA: TGCGCCAGCCGATCGGGGGACGAGCAGTACTTC.

This clonotype has just one count. Mismatch with germline at one junction end may stem from a read error. The chain has TRBV9 and TRBJ2-3; D call uncertain. CDR3 length: 15 amino acids. From germline, CDR1 is SGDLS and CDR2 YYNGEE. The CDR3 coding sequence is TGTGCCAGCAGCGTAGGAGAGTTTTACACATATACGCAGTACTTT. Protein sequence: CASSVGEFYTYTQYF.

This clonotype came up many times. This rearrangement joins TRBV12-3 or TRBV12-4 to TRBJ1-2; the D is unclear. V lost 3 bases to trimming and J lost 7 bases, with 12 bases between them. The CDR3 is 13 residues long. CDR3 amino acids: CASSLEGNRGYTF. As DNA, the CDR3 is TGTGCCAGCAGTTTGGAGGGTAATCGTGGCTACACCTTC.

This clonotype was seen at least ten times. The chain couples TRBV12-3 or TRBV12-4 to TRBJ2-7; 10 positions match TRBD1. The J segment lost 3 bases and the V segment lost 8 bases, leaving 10 bases of the junction unmatched. The CDR3 loop spans 15 amino acids. The CDR3 bases are TGTGCCAGCGGGAAAAGACAGGGGGCGGTCTACGAGCAGTACTTC. Translated: CASGKRQGAVYEQYF.

The V and J genes are TRBV10-3 and TRBJ2-7; possible D gene TRBD2, 6 bases. Germline V gene lookup returns CDR1 ENHRY and CDR2 SYGVKD. The CDR3 length is 15 residues. Trimming left V 4 bases short and J 7 bases short, with 20 bases between. CDR3 in DNA: TGTGCCATCAGTGGGGATAGCGGCACCTACAATGAGCAGTACTTC. Encoded protein: CAISGDSGTYNEQYF.

In this sample, this clonotype turned up many times. J is TRBJ1-1 and V is TRBV20-1; no clear D. CDR1 DFQATT and CDR2 SNEGSKA come from the germline V gene (reference sequence). V lost 2 bases and J lost 7, with 23 bases in between. This CDR3 is built from 16 residues. The CDR3 DNA reads as TGCAGTGCTAGACGGAGAGGAAAAACAACTATAGATGAAGCTTTCTTT. It is translated as CSARRRGKTTIDEAFF.

The V gene is TRBV20-1, the J gene TRBJ2-1, with 9 bases lining up with TRBD2. The CDR3 consists of 16 residues. The germline V gene has CDR1 DFQATT and CDR2 SNEGSKA (reference sequence). V lost 6 bases to trimming and J lost 1 base; unmatched junction nucleotides: 10. CDR3 amino acids: CSAYALAGLSYNEQFF. For the CDR3, the DNA is TGCAGTGCCTACGCCCTAGCGGGGCTTTCCTACAATGAGCAGTTCTTC.

As to this clonotype: Given a much more abundant clone one base away, this may be a read error. This chain uses TRBV5-4 with TRBJ1-3; D may be TRBD1 (6 bases). In germline, CDR1 is SGHNT, CDR2 YYREEE (reference sequence). The length of the CDR3 is 17 residues. The CDR3 loop is CASSLNWGQRPGSTIYF. The CDR3 region has the DNA TGTGCCAGCAGCTTAAACTGGGGGCAACGTCCTGGAAGCACCATATATTTT.

The chain links TRBV19 to TRBJ1-1; no clear D. Germline assignment: CDR1 LNHDA and CDR2 SQIVND (reference sequence). V gave up 8 bases and J gave up 8 bases, with 9 bases separating them. The CDR3 extends over 10 amino acids. The DNA for the CDR3 is TGTGCCAGTTGGGCGGGGGAAGCTTTCTTT. This translates into CASWAGEAFF. The whole variable domain, remainder taken from reference TRBV19 and TRBJ1-1, is DGGITQSPKYLFRKEGQNVTLSCEQNLNHDAMYWYRQDPGQGLRLIYYSQIVNDFQKGDIAEGYSVSREKKESFPLTVTSAQKNPTAFYLCASWAGEAFFGQGTRLTVV.

This clonotype showed up many times. The genes are TRBV7-3 and TRBJ1-1, with TRBD1 matching over 7 bases. The CDR3 sequence is 12 residues long. V lost 5 bases to trimming and J lost 10 bases; unmatched junction nucleotides: 7. Germline V gene data show CDR1 as SGHTA and CDR2 as FQGTGA. The CDR3 loop reads CASSPPGGRAFF. The CDR3 bases are TGTGCCAGCAGCCCCCCAGGGGGGAGAGCTTTCTTT.

V is TRBV29-1 and J is TRBJ2-7; 8 bases map to TRBD1. The CDR3 loop spans 13 amino acids. Unmatched junction bases numbered 9, after V lost 8 bases and J lost 3 bases. Germline CDR1 is SQVTM and CDR2 is ANQGSEA. This chain's CDR3 is CSPGQGKNYEQYV. For the CDR3, the DNA is TGCAGCCCCGGACAGGGTAAGAACTACGAGCAGTACGTC.

The chain has TRBV6-1 and TRBJ2-1; D ambiguous. CDR1 is MNHNS, CDR2 SASEGT, per germline. Trimming left V 5 bases short and J 0 bases short, with 11 bases between. There are 15 residues in the CDR3. The DNA of the CDR3 is TGTGCCAGCAGTATTACCGAAGGCTCCTACAATGAGCAGTTCTTC. Translation gives CASSITEGSYNEQFF.

With respect to this clonotype: Given a much more abundant clone one base away, this may be a read error. The chain uses TRBV10-3 and TRBJ1-5; D not certain. In germline, CDR1 is ENHRY, CDR2 SYGVKD. The CDR3 loop spans 15 amino acids. V lost 3 bases to trimming and J lost 2 bases, with 11 bases between them. In nucleotides, the CDR3 is TGTGCCATCAGTGAAAATTTTGGGGGCAATCAGCCCCAGCATTTT. This sequence encodes CAISENFGGNQPQHF.

This clonotype was recorded at least ten times. This sequence joins TRBV5-6 and TRBJ1-6; 7 bases are shared with TRBD1. The CDR3 has 14 amino acids. CDR1 is SGHDT, CDR2 YYEEEE, per germline. Trimming took 0 bases from V and 13 from J; bases not matched to a gene: 7. The CDR3 sequence: CASSLGQGPSPLHF. The CDR3, as DNA: TGTGCCAGCAGCTTGGGACAGGGACCTTCCCCCCTCCACTTT.

This clonotype was observed a handful of times. An end of the junction does not agree with germline; a read error may underlie this. This rearrangement joins TRBV10-1 to TRBJ2-5; D uncertain. This CDR3 region has 12 residues. Germline V CDR1 and CDR2: WNHNN, SYGVQD (reference sequence). The CDR3 DNA follows: TGCGCCAGCAGCTCGCCTCAGGAGACCCAGCACTTC. It yields the protein CASSSPQETQHF.

Many counts were recorded for this clonotype. The chain recombines TRBV6-1 with TRBJ2-5; no firm D call. V lost 0 bases and J 7 bases, leaving 12 bases between the germline ends. In germline, CDR1 is MNHNS, CDR2 SASEGT. This CDR3 contains 14 residues. Here the CDR3 reads CASSEARSLGTQYF. The CDR3 DNA reads TGTGCCAGCAGTGAAGCGCGTTCATTGGGGACCCAGTACTTC.